What follows are 27 T cell receptor beta chains derived from one specimen sequenced in a study of multiple sclerosis patients with progressive multifocal leukoencephalopathy. Sequencing used immunoSEQ multiplex PCR; TCRdb keeps in-frame clones, though not all of them. Of tens of thousands of clones listed, roughly nine tenths are singletons. Noted time point: 5 to 6 months of natalizumab therapy. The sample was PBMCs, taken from a patient treated with natalizumab. These receptors were obtained from a human donor with multiple sclerosis.

This rearrangement joins TRBV29-1 to TRBJ1-1; no firm D call. V lost 4 bases and J lost 6, with 6 bases in between. Germline loops: CDR1 SQVTM, CDR2 ANQGSEA. The length of the CDR3 is 10 residues. The CDR3 region is CSVGPPEAFF. The CDR3, as DNA: TGCAGCGTTGGACCCCCTGAAGCTTTCTTT.

In its sample, this clone was seen a few times. Additional DNA sequences in this sample encode the identical CDR3. V and J are TRBV5-1 and TRBJ1-1; 7 bases align to TRBD1. Trimming took 3 bases from V and 3 from J; bases not matched to a gene: 5. The CDR3 length is 14 residues. CDR1 and CDR2 (germline): SGHRS, YFSETQ. CDR3 residues: CASSSGDSYTEAFF. In nucleotides, the CDR3 is TGCGCCAGCAGCTCAGGGGACAGCTACACTGAAGCTTTCTTT.

The chain links TRBV12-2 to TRBJ2-5; the table assigns TRBD2, which was not confirmed against the DNA. TRBV12-2 is shown as a pseudogene. CDR3 size: 16 residues. CDR3 region: CASRGTSGICPETQYF. DNA of the CDR3: TGTGCAAGTCGCGGGACTAGCGGGATCTGTCCAGAGACCCAGTACTTC.

J is TRBJ1-2 and V is TRBV18, with 12 positions matching TRBD1. The CDR3 has 16 residues. The J segment lost 7 bases and the V segment lost 3 bases, leaving 9 bases of the junction unmatched. Germline-derived CDR1 and CDR2 are KGHSH and LQKENI. CDR3 nucleotide sequence: TGTGCCAGCTCACCTAGTGTCGGGACAGGGGGCTTTGGCTACACCTTC. Residues: CASSPSVGTGGFGYTF.

The sample holds a few counts of this clone. Other DNA sequences in this specimen translate into the identical CDR3. This chain links TRBV10-3 with TRBJ2-7; D is ambiguous. V dropped 4 bases and J dropped 6 bases, with 7 bases sitting between them. Per germline, CDR1 ENHRY and CDR2 SYGVKD. There are 11 residues in the CDR3. CDR3: CAISGGREQYF. CDR3 nucleotide sequence: TGTGCCATCAGTGGGGGTCGCGAGCAGTACTTC.

This sequence joins TRBV10-3 and TRBJ2-5, with a weak D call TRBD1 (5 bases). V lost 8 bases and J lost 2, with 9 bases in between. Germline lookup yields CDR1 ENHRY and CDR2 SYGVKD. This CDR3 is built from 12 residues. CDR3 amino acids: CAISGYQETQYF. Here the CDR3 DNA reads TGTGCCATCTCAGGGTATCAAGAGACCCAGTACTTC.

V usage is TRBV7-2 and J usage is TRBJ2-7; the D is unclear. The V gene lost 2 bases and the J gene lost 4 bases, with 6 bases spanning the gap. CDR1 and CDR2 (germline): SGHTA, FQGNSA. The CDR3 length is 12 residues. CDR3: CASSLSTYEQYF. The DNA for the CDR3 is TGTGCCAGCAGCTTAAGTACTTACGAGCAGTACTTC.

The V call is TRBV5-6, the J call TRBJ2-1; TRBD2 agrees at 10 bases. Trimming took 0 bases from V and 7 from J; bases not matched to a gene: 16. Germline lookup yields CDR1 SGHDT and CDR2 YYEEEE. CDR3 size: 19 residues. CDR3 residues: CASSLEGQRASGSLNEQFF. CDR3 bases: TGTGCCAGCAGCTTGGAAGGACAGAGGGCTAGCGGGAGCCTGAATGAGCAGTTCTTC.

This clone has a handful of counts. The chain couples TRBV6-5 to TRBJ1-1; D unclear. CDR3 length: 15 amino acids. The germline gives CDR1 MNHEY, CDR2 SVGAGI. Deletions cut 2 bases from V and 3 bases from J, with 13 bases between. CDR3 bases: TGTGCCAGCAGTTACGGGCAGGCGGAGGACACTGAAGCTTTCTTT. Protein product: CASSYGQAEDTEAFF.

V gene TRBV7-9 combines with J gene TRBJ2-7, with 8 bases lining up with TRBD1. The CDR3 covers 16 residues. The junction had 9 bases not matched to a gene; V was cut back by 5 bases and J by 0 bases. CDR1 and CDR2 from the germline V gene are SEHNR and FQNEAQ (reference sequence). The CDR3 reads CASSPIWTGRSYEQYF. For the CDR3, the DNA is TGTGCCAGCAGCCCTATCTGGACAGGGCGCTCCTACGAGCAGTACTTC.

This clone was detected once. The genes are TRBV19 and TRBJ2-7, with D uncertain. CDR3 size: 15 residues. The V end lost 3 bases, the J end lost 2 bases, and 14 bases lay between the germline ends. Germline CDR1 LNHDA, CDR2 SQIVND (reference sequence). The CDR3 coding sequence is TGTGCCAGTAGTATCAGCCGGGTTGGGACCTACGAGCAGTACTTC. It translates to CASSISRVGTYEQYF. The full variable domain, rest sourced from reference TRBV19 and TRBJ2-7, is DGGITQSPKYLFRKEGQNVTLSCEQNLNHDAMYWYRQDPGQGLRLIYYSQIVNDFQKGDIAEGYSVSREKKESFPLTVTSAQKNPTAFYLCASSISRVGTYEQYFGPGTRLTVT.

The chain employs TRBV19 and TRBJ2-1; maybe TRBD2 (8 bases). This CDR3 spans 15 amino acids. V lost 5 bases and J lost 4, with 15 bases in between. Germline values: CDR1 LNHDA, CDR2 SQIVND (reference sequence). The DNA of the CDR3 is TGTGCCAGTAGTCCAGGGGGACTAGGGTACAATGAGCAGTTCTTC. Translated: CASSPGGLGYNEQFF.

The chain combines TRBV30 with TRBJ1-2; perhaps TRBD1 as D (5 bases). With 0 bases removed from V and 4 bases from J, the gap between germline ends came to 15 bases. The CDR3 is made up of 15 amino acids. Per the germline V gene, CDR1 is GTSNPN and CDR2 is SVGIG (reference sequence). The CDR3 loop reads CAWSVPAQGIYGYTF. The DNA of the CDR3 is TGTGCCTGGAGTGTTCCGGCCCAGGGAATCTATGGCTACACCTTC.

This clone was seen just once. The genes are TRBV9 and TRBJ1-6, with 7 bases lining up with TRBD1. CDR3 length: 15 amino acids. CDR1 and CDR2 from the germline V gene are SGDLS and YYNGEE. The trim removed 0 bases at V and 3 bases at J, leaving 0 bases unmatched. CDR3 sequence (DNA): TGTGCCAGCAGCGTAGCAGGGGGCTATAATTCACCCCTCCACTTT. Protein: CASSVAGGYNSPLHF.

This clone showed up just a few times. V and J are TRBV5-4 and TRBJ2-2; perhaps TRBD2 as D (7 bases). Germline-derived CDR1 and CDR2 are SGHNT and YYREEE (reference sequence). This CDR3 spans 17 amino acids. The ends were cut back, 4 bases at V and 6 bases at J, with 22 bases in the middle. CDR3 sequence: CASSPSRGRERAGELFF. The CDR3 nucleotides are TGTGCCAGCAGCCCCTCCCGGGGGCGGGAGAGGGCCGGGGAGCTGTTTTTT.

The CDR3 sequence is CASSPSPNTEAFF. The CDR3 nucleotides are TGTGCCAGCAGTCCCAGCCCGAACACTGAAGCTTTCTTT. This chain uses TRBV27 with TRBJ1-1; the D is unclear. The V end was cut by 5 bases, the J end by 1 base, with 8 bases between. Germline CDR1 MNHEY, CDR2 SMNVEV (reference sequence). CDR3 length: 13 amino acids.

V is TRBV25-1 and J is TRBJ2-3; 11 bases fit TRBD2. Unmatched junction bases numbered 4, after V lost 1 base and J lost 1 base. The germline gives CDR1 MGHDK, CDR2 SYGVNS. The CDR3 contains 17 residues. As DNA, the CDR3 is TGTGCCAGCAGTGAATGGGGGACTAGCGGACGCACAGATACGCAGTATTTT. Protein product: CASSEWGTSGRTDTQYF.

V is TRBV6-1 and J is TRBJ1-6; 8 bases line up with TRBD1. The CDR3 sequence is 14 residues long. Germline V gene data show CDR1 as MNHNS and CDR2 as SASEGT. The junction had 10 bases not matched to a gene; V was cut back by 9 bases and J by 9 bases. CDR3 in DNA: TGTGCCAGTGCAGGGGGCGATCGGGCTTCACCCCTCCACTTT. Protein product: CASAGGDRASPLHF.

The chain uses TRBV28 and TRBJ2-1, with D perhaps matching TRBD1 or TRBD2 (5 bases each). Trimming pared 8 bases from V and 9 bases from J, leaving 20 bases between. The CDR3 runs 14 residues. Germline CDR1 and CDR2: MDHEN and SYDVKM. The CDR3 loop reads CASGETPGAGEQFF. The CDR3 region has the DNA TGTGCCAGCGGTGAGACACCCGGGGCCGGTGAGCAGTTCTTC.

This clone was recorded a few times. This chain links TRBV19 with TRBJ2-7; D might be TRBD1 (5 bases). Trimming took off 5 bases at V and 0 bases at J, with 11 bases between the two ends. The length of the CDR3 is 14 residues. Germline loops: CDR1 LNHDA, CDR2 SQIVND (reference sequence). The CDR3, as DNA: TGTGCCAGTAGTTCGACAGCCAGCTCCTACGAGCAGTACTTC. Encoded protein: CASSSTASSYEQYF.

This clone has only a few counts. The chain recombines TRBV5-4 with TRBJ2-7, with D perhaps given as TRBD1 or TRBD2 (5 bases each). This CDR3 region has 13 residues. V was clipped by 4 bases and J by 4 bases, with 12 bases between them. CDR1 and CDR2 from the germline V gene are SGHNT and YYREEE (reference sequence). CDR3 DNA sequence: TGTGCCAGCAGCGGGGACGATGGGTACGAGCAGTACTTC. Translated: CASSGDDGYEQYF.

The chain carries TRBV11-2 and TRBJ2-1; 11 bases map to TRBD2. The trim removed 0 bases at V and 15 bases at J, leaving 13 bases unmatched. Germline V CDR1 and CDR2: SGHAT, FQNNGV. CDR3 length: 16 residues. The CDR3 reads CASSLDLTSGSGRTFF. In DNA form, the CDR3 reads TGTGCCAGCAGCTTAGATCTCACTAGCGGGAGCGGAAGGACGTTCTTC.

For the CDR3, the DNA is TGCAGCGTTGAAGGCAGGGGAAACACCGGGGAGCTGTTTTTT. It translates to CSVEGRGNTGELFF. V gene TRBV29-1 combines with J gene TRBJ2-2, with D possibly matching TRBD1 (6 bases). The CDR3 runs to 14 residues. With 1 base removed from V and 2 bases from J, the gap between germline ends came to 8 bases. Germline CDR1 reads SQVTM; CDR2 reads ANQGSEA.

The J gene is TRBJ2-7, the V gene TRBV29-1; the match to TRBD1 covers 10 bases. J was trimmed by 2 bases and V by 7 bases; bases with no gene match: 11. The germline V gene has CDR1 SQVTM and CDR2 ANQGSEA. This CDR3 spans 15 amino acids. The CDR3 nucleotides are TGCAGCGGCACCCTCGGGACAGGGGTGACCTACGAGCAGTACTTC. It yields the protein CSGTLGTGVTYEQYF.

Here the CDR3 reads CASLTGGNTEAFF. The DNA of the CDR3 is TGTGCCAGCTTGACGGGGGGGAACACTGAAGCTTTCTTT. This chain connects TRBV18 to TRBJ1-1; perhaps TRBD1 as D (5 bases). This CDR3 contains 13 residues. Germline CDR1 KGHSH, CDR2 LQKENI. The V gene lost 7 bases and the J gene lost 1 base, with 10 bases spanning the gap.

V is TRBV5-1 and J is TRBJ2-4; D possibly corresponds to TRBD2 (5 bases). This CDR3 region has 15 residues. Germline-derived CDR1 and CDR2 are SGHRS and YFSETQ. V was shortened by 4 bases and J by 0 bases, with 11 bases between the two germline ends. The CDR3 DNA is TGCGCCAGCAGCCCGGGGTTGGGAGCCAAAAACATTCAGTACTTC. Amino acid sequence: CASSPGLGAKNIQYF.

The chain has TRBV9 and TRBJ2-7, with D possibly being TRBD2 (6 bases). The length of the CDR3 is 13 residues. V gave up 4 bases and J gave up 3 bases, with 11 bases separating them. Germline values: CDR1 SGDLS, CDR2 YYNGEE. CDR3 amino acids: CASSPPGDYEQYF. As DNA, the CDR3 is TGTGCCAGCAGCCCCCCGGGAGACTACGAGCAGTACTTC.